This is a list of T cell receptor beta chains from one sample in a study of T cell responses to AZD1222 COVID-19 vaccine. Method: immunoSEQ multiplex PCR; TCRdb's copy keeps in-frame clones and lacks some. The sample consists of 53,000 or so clones, 65% to 90% of them appearing once. The starting material was peripheral blood, obtained 28 days after the second AZD1222 dose. The receptors were gathered from an adult who received the AZD1222 COVID-19 vaccine. Both conserved end residues are trimmed from each CDR3.

V gene: TRBV6-6
J gene: TRBJ1-2
CDR3 protein: ASSYQGRGSYGYT

V gene: TRBV7-2
J gene: TRBJ2-5
CDR3 protein: ASSLQGIGQETQY

V gene: TRBV6-1
J gene: TRBJ1-2
CDR3 protein: ASSEAVLANYGYT

V gene: TRBV27
J gene: TRBJ2-7
CDR3 protein: ASSLYGRYEQY

V gene: TRBV28
J gene: TRBJ2-6
CDR3 protein: ASTGFGANVLT

V gene: TRBV28
J gene: TRBJ2-7
CDR3 protein: ASGRDSILPYEQY

V gene: TRBV7-2
J gene: TRBJ2-1
CDR3 protein: ASSLVTIDEQF

V gene: TRBV29-1
J gene: TRBJ2-7
CDR3 protein: SVETRDSDYEQY

V gene: TRBV7-2
J gene: TRBJ2-7
CDR3 protein: ASSLDPNSYEQY

V gene: TRBV6-5
J gene: TRBJ2-5
CDR3 protein: ASSYSLAGQETQY

V gene: TRBV18
J gene: TRBJ1-4
CDR3 protein: ASSPHSNEKLF

V gene: TRBV11-1
J gene: TRBJ1-3
CDR3 protein: ASSLGTHSGNTIY

V gene: TRBV6-5
J gene: TRBJ2-7
CDR3 protein: ASSHRNEQY

V gene: TRBV6-5
J gene: TRBJ2-1
CDR3 protein: ASSYPNSNEQF

V gene: TRBV3-1/TRBV3-2
J gene: TRBJ1-5
CDR3 protein: ASSQDGTGGNQPQH

V gene: TRBV10-3
J gene: TRBJ2-7
CDR3 protein: ATADTASYEQY

V gene: TRBV3-1/TRBV3-2
J gene: TRBJ1-1
CDR3 protein: ASSQVGQITEAF

V gene: TRBV10-3
J gene: TRBJ2-3
CDR3 protein: AISGAAGAANPGTDTQY

V gene: TRBV7-2
J gene: TRBJ2-1
CDR3 protein: ASSLAPIEQF

V gene: TRBV6-2/TRBV6-3
J gene: TRBJ1-2
CDR3 protein: ASSYPPDRVYGYT

V gene: TRBV5-1
J gene: TRBJ2-5
CDR3 protein: ASSQGQGGQETQY

V gene: TRBV28
J gene: TRBJ1-6
CDR3 protein: ASRRQGYNSPLH

V gene: TRBV28
J gene: TRBJ2-7
CDR3 protein: ASSSTPLALSYEQY

V gene: TRBV19
J gene: TRBJ1-1
CDR3 protein: ASSSTGDTEAF

V gene: TRBV25-1
J gene: TRBJ2-3
CDR3 protein: ATLLGGADTQY

V gene: TRBV19
J gene: TRBJ1-5
CDR3 protein: ASTQSYSNQPQH

V gene: TRBV11-3
J gene: TRBJ2-2
CDR3 protein: ASSFIGFSTGELF

V gene: TRBV6-5
J gene: TRBJ2-3
CDR3 protein: ASLTRGTDTQY

V gene: TRBV19
J gene: TRBJ2-1
CDR3 protein: ASSARQGSYNEQF

V gene: TRBV6-1
J gene: TRBJ1-2
CDR3 protein: ASSEDRGRYGYT

V gene: TRBV10-3
J gene: TRBJ2-3
CDR3 protein: AISESAGARSDTQY

V gene: TRBV2
J gene: TRBJ1-1
CDR3 protein: ASRLSGQGEAF

V gene: TRBV11-2
J gene: TRBJ2-3
CDR3 protein: ASSRGLAASTDTQY

V gene: TRBV3-1/TRBV3-2
J gene: TRBJ2-7
CDR3 protein: ASSQDVEGYEQY

V gene: TRBV15
J gene: TRBJ2-3
CDR3 protein: ATSSPHPAGRTDTQY

V gene: TRBV7-6
J gene: TRBJ2-5
CDR3 protein: ASSLGGRAVETQY

V gene: TRBV28
J gene: TRBJ1-5
CDR3 protein: ASSSLRQGSNQPQH

V gene: TRBV12-3/TRBV12-4
J gene: TRBJ1-2
CDR3 protein: ASSSRFGGYT

V gene: TRBV14
J gene: TRBJ2-6
CDR3 protein: ASSAPLGSTGANVLT

V gene: TRBV7-3
J gene: TRBJ1-1
CDR3 protein: ASSTGGLNTEAF

V gene: TRBV28
J gene: TRBJ2-7
CDR3 protein: ASLGTRETYEQY

V gene: TRBV5-1
J gene: TRBJ1-4
CDR3 protein: ASSTEGGRREKLF

V gene: TRBV28
J gene: TRBJ1-2
CDR3 protein: ASRIGGGNFGRNGYT

V gene: TRBV5-1
J gene: TRBJ1-1
CDR3 protein: ASSSGQPNTEAF

V gene: TRBV6-6
J gene: TRBJ2-1
CDR3 protein: ASSPANEQF

V gene: TRBV7-7
J gene: TRBJ2-3
CDR3 protein: ASSPGLGGTDTQY

V gene: TRBV19
J gene: TRBJ2-7
CDR3 protein: ASRTGGGEQY

V gene: TRBV7-9
J gene: TRBJ1-6
CDR3 protein: ASSLRGGGHSPLH

V gene: TRBV19
J gene: TRBJ2-2
CDR3 protein: ASSIGTSGRLAGELF

V gene: TRBV7-3
J gene: TRBJ2-1
CDR3 protein: ASSLQAGVSNEQF

V gene: TRBV11-3
J gene: TRBJ2-7
CDR3 protein: ASSLTGEQY

V gene: TRBV7-9
J gene: TRBJ2-1
CDR3 protein: ASSLPQTGGNEQF

V gene: TRBV3-1/TRBV3-2
J gene: TRBJ2-3
CDR3 protein: ASSQPRTSGSGTDTQY

V gene: TRBV6-2/TRBV6-3
J gene: TRBJ1-5
CDR3 protein: ASSYSVRSAQH